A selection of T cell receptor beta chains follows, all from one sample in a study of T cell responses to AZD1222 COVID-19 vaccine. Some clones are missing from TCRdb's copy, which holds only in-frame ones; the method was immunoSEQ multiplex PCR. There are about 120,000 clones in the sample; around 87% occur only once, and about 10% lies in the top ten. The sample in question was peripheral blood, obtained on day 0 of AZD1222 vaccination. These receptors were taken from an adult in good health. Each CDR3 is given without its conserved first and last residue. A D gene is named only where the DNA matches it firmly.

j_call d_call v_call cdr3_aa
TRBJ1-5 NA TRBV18 ASSLQSGYSNQPQH
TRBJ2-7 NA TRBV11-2 ASSPGSYPYSYEQY
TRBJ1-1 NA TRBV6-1 ASSEALLGSAEAF
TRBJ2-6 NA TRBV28 ASSLTGTPGANVLT
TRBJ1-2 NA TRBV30 AWSWGINGYT
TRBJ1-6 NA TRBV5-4 ASSLGQVTNSPLH
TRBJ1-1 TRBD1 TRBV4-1 ASSSHPGGMNTEAF
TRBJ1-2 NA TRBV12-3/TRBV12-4 ASSLQGVGYT
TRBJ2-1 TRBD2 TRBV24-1 ATSDSRTSGRMYNEQF
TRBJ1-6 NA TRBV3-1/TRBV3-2 ASSSTGINSPLH
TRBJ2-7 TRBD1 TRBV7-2 ASSEEGQASYEQY
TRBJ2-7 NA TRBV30 AWSVGSGSYEQY
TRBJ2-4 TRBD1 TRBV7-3 ASSLRGDQVGDSKNIQY
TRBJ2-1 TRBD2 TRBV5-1 ASSLSSGGIYNEQF
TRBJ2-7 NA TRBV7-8 ASSLGGGMAYEQY
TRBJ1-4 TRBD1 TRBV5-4 ASSRGTGKDEKLF
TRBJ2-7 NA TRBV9 ASSADISYEQY